This T cell receptor beta chain comes out of a study of Ad26.COV2.S vaccination and SARS-CoV-2 variants. Study at large: Among those in the COV1001 Ad26.COV2.S trial arm was the donor.

This clone was recorded only once. CDR1 and CDR2 (germline): WSHSY, SAAADI. The CDR3 spans 14 residues. V lost 6 bases and J lost 1, with 9 bases in between. Here immunoSEQ multiplex PCR was the method, and the copy in TCRdb shows in-frame clones only, minus some. Among 300,000 to 350,000 clones listed, roughly 88% were seen once. Treatment described: some 19 received Ad26.COV2.S at low or high dose, single or two shots; a few received placebo; per-sample allocation not given. At day 63 after the first vaccine or placebo injection, samples were drawn. V is TRBV10-2 and J is TRBJ1-4; D unresolved. This sequence originates from a person aged 18-65 years who received the Ad26.COV2.S COVID-19 vaccine or a placebo. The starting material was peripheral blood, obtained in a trial of Ad26.COV2.S vaccine versus placebo. CDR3 amino acids: CASSAGLTNEKLFF. The CDR3 DNA reads TGCGCCAGCAGCGCGGGGTTAACTAATGAAAAACTGTTTTTT.